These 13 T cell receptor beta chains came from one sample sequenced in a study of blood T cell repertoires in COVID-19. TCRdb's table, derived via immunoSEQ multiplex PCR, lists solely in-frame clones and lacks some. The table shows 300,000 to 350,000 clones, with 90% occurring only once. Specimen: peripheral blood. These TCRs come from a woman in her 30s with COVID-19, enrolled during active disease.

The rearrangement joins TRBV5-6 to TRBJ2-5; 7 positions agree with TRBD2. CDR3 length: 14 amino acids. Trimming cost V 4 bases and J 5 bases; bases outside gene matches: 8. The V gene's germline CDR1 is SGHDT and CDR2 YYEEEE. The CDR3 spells CASSPWTSRETQYF. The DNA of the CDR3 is TGTGCCAGCAGCCCATGGACTAGTCGGGAGACCCAGTACTTC.

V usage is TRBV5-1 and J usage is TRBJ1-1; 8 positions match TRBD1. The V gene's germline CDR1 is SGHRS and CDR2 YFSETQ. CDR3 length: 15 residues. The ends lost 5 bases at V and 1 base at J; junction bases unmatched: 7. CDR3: CASSSRTGQNTEAFF. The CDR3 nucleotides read TGCGCCAGCAGTTCAAGGACAGGGCAGAACACTGAAGCTTTCTTT.

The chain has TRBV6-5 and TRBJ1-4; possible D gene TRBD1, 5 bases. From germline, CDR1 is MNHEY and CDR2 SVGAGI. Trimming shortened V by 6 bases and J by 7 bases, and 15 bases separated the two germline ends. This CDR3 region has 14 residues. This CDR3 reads CASSPRQGSEKLFF. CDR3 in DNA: TGTGCCAGCAGCCCCCGGCAGGGCTCTGAAAAACTGTTTTTT.

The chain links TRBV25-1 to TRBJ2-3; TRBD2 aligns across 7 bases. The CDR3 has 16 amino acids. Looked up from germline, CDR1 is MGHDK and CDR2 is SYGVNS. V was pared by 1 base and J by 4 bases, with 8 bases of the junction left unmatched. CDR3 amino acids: CASSESSGNRPDTQYF. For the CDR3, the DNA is TGTGCCAGCAGTGAATCCAGCGGGAATCGACCAGATACGCAGTATTTT.

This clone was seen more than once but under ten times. This CDR3 is CSASGAGGPGNEQFF. The CDR3 DNA is TGCAGTGCTAGTGGAGCGGGAGGGCCCGGTAATGAGCAGTTCTTC. The gene calls are TRBV20-1 and TRBJ2-1; 10 bases line up with TRBD2. J gave up 7 bases and V 3 bases, and 9 bases lay outside the gene matches. Germline loops: CDR1 DFQATT, CDR2 SNEGSKA (reference sequence). The CDR3 extends over 15 amino acids.

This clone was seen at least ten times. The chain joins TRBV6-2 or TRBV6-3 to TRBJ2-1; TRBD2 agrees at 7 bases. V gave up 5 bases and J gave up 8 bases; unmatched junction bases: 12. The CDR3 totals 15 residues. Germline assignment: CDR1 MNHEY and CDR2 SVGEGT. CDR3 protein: CASSPGLVGPDEQFF. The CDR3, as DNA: TGTGCCAGCAGTCCAGGACTAGTTGGGCCGGATGAGCAGTTCTTC.

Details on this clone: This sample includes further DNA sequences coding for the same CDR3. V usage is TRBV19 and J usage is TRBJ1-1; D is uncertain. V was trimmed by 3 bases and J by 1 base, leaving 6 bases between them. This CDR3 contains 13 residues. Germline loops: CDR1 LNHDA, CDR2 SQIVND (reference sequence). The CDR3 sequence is CASSIARNTEAFF. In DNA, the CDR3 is TGTGCCAGTAGTATCGCGCGGAACACTGAAGCTTTCTTT. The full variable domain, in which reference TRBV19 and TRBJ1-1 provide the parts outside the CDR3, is DGGITQSPKYLFRKEGQNVTLSCEQNLNHDAMYWYRQDPGQGLRLIYYSQIVNDFQKGDIAEGYSVSREKKESFPLTVTSAQKNPTAFYLCASSIARNTEAFFGQGTRLTVV.

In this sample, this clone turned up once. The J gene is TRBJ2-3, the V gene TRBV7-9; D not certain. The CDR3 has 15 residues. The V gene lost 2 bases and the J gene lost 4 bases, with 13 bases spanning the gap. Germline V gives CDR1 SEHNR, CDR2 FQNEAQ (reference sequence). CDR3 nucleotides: TGTGCCAGCAGCTTATCTGGCGGTAGGCCAGATACGCAGTATTTT. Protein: CASSLSGGRPDTQYF.

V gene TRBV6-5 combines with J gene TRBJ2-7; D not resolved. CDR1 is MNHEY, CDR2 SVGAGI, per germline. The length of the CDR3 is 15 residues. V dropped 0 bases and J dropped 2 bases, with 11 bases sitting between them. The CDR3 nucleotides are TGTGCCAGCAGTTACTCTTGGCAGGAAGCCTACGAGCAGTACTTC. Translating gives CASSYSWQEAYEQYF.

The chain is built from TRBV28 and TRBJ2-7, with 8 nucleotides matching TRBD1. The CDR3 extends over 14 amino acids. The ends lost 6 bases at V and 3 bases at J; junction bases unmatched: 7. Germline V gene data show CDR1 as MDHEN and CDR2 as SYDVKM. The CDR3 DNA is TGTGCCAGCAGCAGGACAGGGCCCCTCTACGAGCAGTACTTC. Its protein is CASSRTGPLYEQYF.

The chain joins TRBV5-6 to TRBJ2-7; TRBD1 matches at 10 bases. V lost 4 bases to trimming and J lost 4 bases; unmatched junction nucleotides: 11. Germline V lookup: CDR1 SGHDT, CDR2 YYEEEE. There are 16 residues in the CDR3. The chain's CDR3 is CASSRVSRDRGYEQYF. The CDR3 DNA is TGTGCCAGCAGCCGAGTCTCCCGGGACAGGGGTTACGAGCAGTACTTC. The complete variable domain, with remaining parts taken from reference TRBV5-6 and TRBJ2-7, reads DAGVTQSPTHLIKTRGQQVTLRCSPKSGHDTVSWYQQALGQGPQFIFQYYEEEERQRGNFPDRFSGHQFPNYSSELNVNALLLGDSALYLCASSRVSRDRGYEQYFGPGTRLTVT.

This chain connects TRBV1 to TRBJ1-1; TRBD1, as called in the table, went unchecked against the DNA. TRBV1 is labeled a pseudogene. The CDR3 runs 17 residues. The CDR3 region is CTSSQDRGGQLNTEAFF. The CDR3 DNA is TGCACCAGCAGCCAAGACCGGGGTGGACAGCTGAACACTGAAGCTTTCTTT.

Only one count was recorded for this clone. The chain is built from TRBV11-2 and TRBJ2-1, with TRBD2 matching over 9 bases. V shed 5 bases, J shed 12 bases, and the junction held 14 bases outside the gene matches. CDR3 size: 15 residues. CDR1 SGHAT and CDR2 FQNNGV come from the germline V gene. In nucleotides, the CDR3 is TGTGCCAGCAGCCGAACTAGCGGGCTGTTGGGTTGGCAGTTCTTC. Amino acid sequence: CASSRTSGLLGWQFF.